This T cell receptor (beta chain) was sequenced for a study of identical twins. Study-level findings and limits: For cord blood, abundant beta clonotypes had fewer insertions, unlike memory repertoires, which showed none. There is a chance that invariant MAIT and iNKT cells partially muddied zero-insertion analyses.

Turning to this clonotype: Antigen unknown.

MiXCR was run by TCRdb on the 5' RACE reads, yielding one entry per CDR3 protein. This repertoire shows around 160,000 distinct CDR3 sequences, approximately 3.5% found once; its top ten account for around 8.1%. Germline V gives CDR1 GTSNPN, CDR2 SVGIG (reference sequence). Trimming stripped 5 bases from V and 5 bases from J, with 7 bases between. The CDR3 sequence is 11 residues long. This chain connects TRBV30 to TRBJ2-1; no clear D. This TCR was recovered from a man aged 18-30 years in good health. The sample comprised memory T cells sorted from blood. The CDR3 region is CAWDRNNEQFF. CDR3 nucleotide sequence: TGTGCCTGGGACCGCAACAATGAGCAGTTCTTC.